Presented here are 10 T cell receptor beta chains from one specimen sequenced in a study of blood T cell repertoires in COVID-19. This table comes from immunoSEQ multiplex PCR, and its TCRdb copy is limited to in-frame clones, with some not included. The sample lists roughly 500,000 clones, 88% occurring once. The sequenced sample was PBMCs or T cells enriched from blood (not recorded which). These receptors all stem from a middle-aged woman who had recovered from COVID-19.

This chain connects TRBV27 to TRBJ2-6, with D maybe TRBD2 (7 bases). This CDR3 comprises 18 residues. Trimming shortened V by 0 bases and J by 0 bases, and 12 bases separated the two germline ends. In germline, CDR1 is MNHEY, CDR2 SMNVEV (reference sequence). CDR3 in amino acids: CASSLSGGVFSGANVLTF. The CDR3, as DNA: TGTGCCAGCAGTTTATCAGGGGGGGTTTTCTCTGGGGCCAACGTCCTGACTTTC. The full variable domain, its missing parts supplied by reference TRBV27 and TRBJ2-6, is EAQVTQNPRYLITVTGKKLTVTCSQNMNHEYMSWYRQDPGLGLRQIYYSMNVEVTDKGDVPEGYKVSRKEKRNFPLILESPSPNQTSLYFCASSLSGGVFSGANVLTFGAGSRLTVL.

The V call is TRBV7-9, the J call TRBJ1-4; D possibly corresponds to TRBD1 (5 bases). Germline lookup yields CDR1 SEHNR and CDR2 FQNEAQ (reference sequence). Trimming left V 0 bases short and J 1 base short, with 12 bases between. The CDR3 spans 17 residues. As DNA, the CDR3 is TGTGCCAGCAGCTTAGCTTGGCAGGGAGGAACTAATGAAAAACTGTTTTTT. This translates into CASSLAWQGGTNEKLFF.

The V and J genes are TRBV5-6 and TRBJ1-4; the D is unclear. The germline CDR1 and CDR2 sequences are SGHDT and YYEEEE. V gave up 0 bases and J gave up 4 bases, with 7 bases separating them. This CDR3 is built from 14 residues. The CDR3 bases are TGTGCCAGCAGCTTGGATATCCGTAATGAAAAACTGTTTTTT. This sequence encodes CASSLDIRNEKLFF.

The V call is TRBV6-6, the J call TRBJ1-1; TRBD1 matches at 10 bases. The CDR3 covers 15 residues. The germline CDR1 and CDR2 sequences are MNHNY and SVGAGI (reference sequence). Germline trimming cut 7 bases from V and 5 bases from J; bases unmatched to any gene: 10. In nucleotides, the CDR3 is TGTGCCAGCACCCGATCGACAGGGGGCTTGACTGAAGCTTTCTTT. Translated: CASTRSTGGLTEAFF.

The sample holds many counts of this clone. The CDR3 DNA is TGCGCCAGCAGCTTGGCGGGGAGGGGGGCACAGACCCAGTACTTC. Residues: CASSLAGRGAQTQYF. The chain recombines TRBV5-1 with TRBJ2-5; possibly TRBD2 for D (7 bases). V was shortened by 0 bases and J by 6 bases, with 15 bases between the two germline ends. Germline V gene lookup returns CDR1 SGHRS and CDR2 YFSETQ. The CDR3 length is 15 residues.

The V call is TRBV5-1, the J call TRBJ2-2; tentatively, D is TRBD2 (6 bases). The CDR3 runs 14 residues. Trimming left V 4 bases short and J 7 bases short, with 14 bases between. Germline V gives CDR1 SGHRS, CDR2 YFSETQ. CDR3 protein: CASSKYLGGGELFF. The CDR3 coding sequence is TGCGCCAGCAGCAAATACCTGGGGGGCGGGGAGCTGTTTTTT.

J is TRBJ1-2 and V is TRBV19; D possibly corresponds to TRBD1 (6 bases). The CDR3 is 14 amino acids. Germline V gives CDR1 LNHDA, CDR2 SQIVND (reference sequence). V was trimmed by 5 bases and J by 1 base, leaving 11 bases between them. This CDR3 is CASSPSGVNYGYTF. The CDR3 coding sequence is TGTGCCAGTAGTCCCTCAGGGGTTAACTATGGCTACACCTTC. Together with reference TRBV19 and TRBJ1-2, the CDR3 gives the full variable domain: DGGITQSPKYLFRKEGQNVTLSCEQNLNHDAMYWYRQDPGQGLRLIYYSQIVNDFQKGDIAEGYSVSREKKESFPLTVTSAQKNPTAFYLCASSPSGVNYGYTFGSGTRLTVV.

V usage is TRBV18 and J usage is TRBJ2-1, with 12 bases matching TRBD2. Unmatched junction bases numbered 8, after V lost 1 base and J lost 10 bases. CDR1 is KGHSH, CDR2 LQKENI, per germline. The CDR3 length is 16 residues. CDR3 coding DNA: TGTGCCAGCTCACCACTTGTAACTAGCGGGAGGACCGAGCAGTTCTTC. Translated: CASSPLVTSGRTEQFF. Together with reference TRBV18 and TRBJ2-1, the CDR3 gives the full variable domain: NAGVMQNPRHLVRRRGQEARLRCSPMKGHSHVYWYRQLPEEGLKFMVYLQKENIIDESGMPKERFSAEFPKEGPSILRIQQVVRGDSAAYFCASSPLVTSGRTEQFFGPGTRLTVL.

The chain links TRBV7-2 to TRBJ2-1; 13 bases agree with TRBD2. The germline CDR1 and CDR2 sequences are SGHTA and FQGNSA. V shed 6 bases and J 5 bases; nucleotides not matched to a gene: 4. The CDR3 runs to 15 residues. CDR3 region: CASRRGLAGNNEQFF. Written as DNA, the CDR3 is TGTGCCAGCAGACGGGGACTAGCGGGAAACAATGAGCAGTTCTTC.

J is TRBJ1-1 and V is TRBV21-1; the table gives TRBD1 as D, unverified against the DNA. TRBV21-1 is a pseudogene locus. CDR3 length: 14 residues. The CDR3 DNA is TGTGCCAGCAGCACGCCGGACAGGGATACTGAAGCTTTCTTT. It yields the protein CASSTPDRDTEAFF.